This is a list of T cell receptor beta chains from one sample in a study of CD8 T cells in Susac syndrome. TCRdb itself ran the immunoSEQ multiplex PCR reads through MiXCR, one entry per CDR3 protein. The sample records some 100,000 distinct CDR3 sequences, 80% to 95% being singletons. The sequenced material came from CD4+ T cells from PBMCs. The source is a human donor in good health. Each CDR3 is given with its conserved first and last residue. The D gene is left open where the match is weak. Clone size is given for some rows only: seen once, a few or many times, or a class if the clone is expanded.

CDR3nt: TGCGCCAGCAGCTTGGGCGCCTCCGGCAGGGGGCAGGTGGGCTACACCTTC
CDR3aa: CASSLGASGRGQVGYTF
len: 17
d_gene: TRBD1
j_gene: TRBJ1-2
v_gene: TRBV5-1
abundance: NA

CDR3nt: TGCAGCGGCGGAGGGAGAAGCGAGCAGTACTTC
CDR3aa: CSGGGRSEQYF
len: 11
d_gene: NA
j_gene: TRBJ2-7
v_gene: TRBV29-1
abundance: NA

CDR3nt: TGTGCCAGCAGTGAATCCCTAACAGGGATAACTGAAGCTTTCTTT
CDR3aa: CASSESLTGITEAFF
len: 15
d_gene: NA
j_gene: TRBJ1-1
v_gene: TRBV25-1
abundance: NA

CDR3nt: TGTGCCAGCAGTTGGGGAGGCGCGTATGGCTACACCTTC
CDR3aa: CASSWGGAYGYTF
len: 13
d_gene: NA
j_gene: TRBJ1-2
v_gene: TRBV27
abundance: NA

CDR3nt: TGCAGCGCTGGGGGAAACACCATATATTTT
CDR3aa: CSAGGNTIYF
len: 10
d_gene: NA
j_gene: TRBJ1-3
v_gene: TRBV29-1
abundance: NA

CDR3nt: TGTGCCTGGAGTGCGCTAGCGGGAGTTTTAGAGACCCAGTACTTC
CDR3aa: CAWSALAGVLETQYF
len: 15
d_gene: TRBD2
j_gene: TRBJ2-5
v_gene: TRBV30
abundance: NA

CDR3nt: TGTGCCAGCAGTAGCGGGACCCTCAACTACGAGCAGTACTTC
CDR3aa: CASSSGTLNYEQYF
len: 14
d_gene: TRBD2
j_gene: TRBJ2-7
v_gene: TRBV7-2
abundance: NA

CDR3nt: TGCAGCGTTGGAATGGCGGGACAGGCTCTTTATAGCAATCAGCCCCAGCATTTT
CDR3aa: CSVGMAGQALYSNQPQHF
len: 18
d_gene: TRBD1
j_gene: TRBJ1-5
v_gene: TRBV29-1
abundance: NA

CDR3nt: TGCAGTGCTATCTCGCGTGGGAACACTGAAGCTTTCTTT
CDR3aa: CSAISRGNTEAFF
len: 13
d_gene: NA
j_gene: TRBJ1-1
v_gene: TRBV20-1
abundance: NA

CDR3nt: TGTGCCAGCAGTTACGAAGGGGGTTCTTACACAGATACGCAGTATTTT
CDR3aa: CASSYEGGSYTDTQYF
len: 16
d_gene: NA
j_gene: TRBJ2-3
v_gene: TRBV6-5
abundance: NA

CDR3nt: TGTGCCAGCAGTTCGACAGGGGGCGGCTCCGCCATATATTTT
CDR3aa: CASSSTGGGSAIYF
len: 14
d_gene: TRBD1
j_gene: TRBJ1-3
v_gene: TRBV6-6
abundance: NA

CDR3nt: TGTGCCAGCAGCTCAAGGGAGGCGGGGGTAGGAGAGGCCCAGTACTTC
CDR3aa: CASSSREAGVGEAQYF
len: 16
d_gene: TRBD2
j_gene: TRBJ2-5
v_gene: TRBV4-2
abundance: NA

CDR3nt: TGTGCCAGTAGTATAGGGGCAGGTTACAACAATGAGCAGTTCTTC
CDR3aa: CASSIGAGYNNEQFF
len: 15
d_gene: NA
j_gene: TRBJ2-1
v_gene: TRBV19
abundance: NA

CDR3nt: TGTGCCATCAGTGACACAGGGGGCTACGAGCAGTACTTC
CDR3aa: CAISDTGGYEQYF
len: 13
d_gene: TRBD1
j_gene: TRBJ2-7
v_gene: TRBV10-3
abundance: once

CDR3nt: TGTGCCAGCAGTGGGCATCAGGGAGCTGTAACTGAGCAGTTCTTC
CDR3aa: CASSGHQGAVTEQFF
len: 15
d_gene: NA
j_gene: TRBJ2-1
v_gene: TRBV2
abundance: NA

CDR3nt: TGTGCCAGCAGCCCAAAGGGCGGGAGGGCCCCCGGTTCAGAGACCCAGTACTTC
CDR3aa: CASSPKGGRAPGSETQYF
len: 18
d_gene: TRBD2
j_gene: TRBJ2-5
v_gene: TRBV5-4
abundance: NA

CDR3nt: TGTGCCACCAGCAGAGAAGGTGTGCAGCCCCAGCATTTT
CDR3aa: CATSREGVQPQHF
len: 13
d_gene: NA
j_gene: TRBJ1-5
v_gene: TRBV15
abundance: NA

CDR3nt: TGTGCCAGCAGTGACGGACAGTCTAGCAATCAGCCCCAGCATTTT
CDR3aa: CASSDGQSSNQPQHF
len: 15
d_gene: NA
j_gene: TRBJ1-5
v_gene: TRBV6-6
abundance: once

CDR3nt: TGTGCCAGCAGTTCTGAAAGGGACAGGGGATTTTTTCCCTCGACTGAAGCTTTCTTT
CDR3aa: CASSSERDRGFFPSTEAFF
len: 19
d_gene: TRBD1
j_gene: TRBJ1-1
v_gene: TRBV7-6
abundance: NA

CDR3nt: TGTGCCAGCAGTTATGACCTCGGGACCTACGAGCAGTACTTC
CDR3aa: CASSYDLGTYEQYF
len: 14
d_gene: NA
j_gene: TRBJ2-7
v_gene: TRBV6-2/TRBV6-3
abundance: NA

CDR3nt: TGCGCCAGCAGCTTGGGTACGGCGAGCTCCTACAATGAGCAGTTCTTC
CDR3aa: CASSLGTASSYNEQFF
len: 16
d_gene: NA
j_gene: TRBJ2-1
v_gene: TRBV5-1
abundance: NA